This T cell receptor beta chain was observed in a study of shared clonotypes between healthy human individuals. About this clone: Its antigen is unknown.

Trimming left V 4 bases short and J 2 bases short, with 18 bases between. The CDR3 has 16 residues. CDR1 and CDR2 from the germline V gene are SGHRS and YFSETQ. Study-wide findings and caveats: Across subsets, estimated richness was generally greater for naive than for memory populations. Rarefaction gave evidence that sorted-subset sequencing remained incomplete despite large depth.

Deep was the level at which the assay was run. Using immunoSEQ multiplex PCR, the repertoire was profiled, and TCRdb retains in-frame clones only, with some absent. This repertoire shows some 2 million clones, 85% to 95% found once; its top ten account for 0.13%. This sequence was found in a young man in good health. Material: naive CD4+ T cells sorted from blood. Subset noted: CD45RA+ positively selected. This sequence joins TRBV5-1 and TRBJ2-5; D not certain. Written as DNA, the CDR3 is TGCGCCAGCAGCCCTACGGATGAAGGATGGCAAGAGACCCAGTACTTC. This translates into CASSPTDEGWQETQYF.